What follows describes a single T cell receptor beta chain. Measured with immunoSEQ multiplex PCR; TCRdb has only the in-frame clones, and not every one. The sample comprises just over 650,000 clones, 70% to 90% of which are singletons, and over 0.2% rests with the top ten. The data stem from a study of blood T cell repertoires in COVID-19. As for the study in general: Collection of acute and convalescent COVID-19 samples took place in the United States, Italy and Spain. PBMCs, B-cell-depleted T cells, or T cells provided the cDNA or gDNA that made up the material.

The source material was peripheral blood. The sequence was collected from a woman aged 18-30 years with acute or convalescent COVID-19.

CDR3 nucleotides: TGTGCCACCAGTGATTTCAGGGGGGTGGCCGGGGAGCTGTTTTTT. Protein sequence: CATSDFRGVAGELFF. V and J are TRBV24-1 and TRBJ2-2, with a possible D match to TRBD1 (7 bases). This CDR3 comprises 15 residues. Germline V gives CDR1 KGHDR, CDR2 SFDVKD. The ends were cut back, 1 base at V and 6 bases at J, with 11 bases in the middle.